The TCR beta chain described here comes from a study of post-analysis software for immune sequencing data. The study, taken as a whole, reports: Normalized Chao1 diversity in multiple sclerosis patients fell significantly below that of controls. Pronounced co-clustering by F measure was evident among identically batched samples.

Note on this clonotype: Its antigen is undetermined.

Prepared TCR beta cDNA libraries contained unique molecular identifiers. TCRdb re-analysed the PCR reads in MiXCR, keeping a single row per CDR3 protein. Counted here are hundreds of thousands of distinct CDR3 sequences, 25% to 30% occurring once; the ten biggest clones make up more than 0.55%. Specimen: blood. This receptor was obtained from a girl under 18 with multiple sclerosis.

The CDR3 is CSVLSNEQFF. The CDR3 DNA sequence: TGCAGTGTTCTATCCAATGAGCAGTTCTTC. The gene calls are TRBV20-1 and TRBJ2-1; no clear D gene. The V end was cut by 7 bases, the J end by 6 bases, with 7 bases between. From germline, CDR1 is DFQATT and CDR2 SNEGSKA (reference sequence). The CDR3 runs to 10 residues.